This T cell receptor (beta chain) emerged from a study of blood T cells in healthy people across ages. There are 18 residues in the CDR3. Trimming left V 6 bases short and J 0 bases short, with 18 bases between. Through a sample-barcoded 5' primer and a J-beta primer mix, a second PCR was run for roughly 6 to 12 cycles. The authors tagged each cDNA molecule using a template-switch adaptor with 12 random nucleotides. From the 5' RACE reads, TCRdb called clonotypes with MiXCR, one entry per CDR3 protein. The sample holds around 900,000 distinct CDR3 sequences, roughly 51% seen once. Each donor's blood draw was 8.5 to 10 milliliters of peripheral blood.

This sequence originates from a woman aged 60 to 75 in good health. The sample comprised blood. The chain is built from TRBV12-3 or TRBV12-4 and TRBJ1-6; D remains unclear. CDR3 sequence (DNA): TGTGCCAGCAGGGCCGAGACACCCTCACGCTCCTATAATTCACCCCTCCACTTT. Its protein product is CASRAETPSRSYNSPLHF.